This paragraph reports one T cell receptor (beta chain). Its target is unknown. This specimen belongs to a study of long-term antiretroviral therapy in people with HIV. Study-level results: Increased diversity was seen after ART, yet it remained lower than in transplant donor controls.

Investigators performed immunoSEQ version v3.0 at survey level. Sequencing set out to capture about 40,000-55,000 T-cell genomes per sample. Data came from immunoSEQ multiplex PCR; TCRdb stores just in-frame clones and leaves some out. The sample has 38,000 or so clones, about 95% seen once; the top ten hold 2% to 2.5%. Germline V CDR1 and CDR2: MNHNS, SASEGT. CDR3 size: 14 residues. With 8 bases clipped from V and 1 base from J, the junction kept 8 bases outside the gene matches. This receptor was taken from a man younger than 40 with HIV. The input for sequencing was unsorted PBMCs, taken just over 9 years after starting antiretroviral therapy. The chain carries TRBV6-1 and TRBJ2-7; 7 bases are a match to TRBD2. The CDR3 coding sequence is TGTGCCAGCGAAGGCTGGGGGGGGTCCTACGAGCAGTACGTC. Protein: CASEGWGGSYEQYV.